This T cell receptor beta chain was recorded in a study of cytomegalovirus exposure and HLA in healthy donors. The study's findings and limits: A previous analysis found most TCR beta V segments productive roughly 90% or roughly 30% of the time. Reportedly, TCR beta sequences accurately predicted HLA-A and HLA-B alleles in most subjects.

About this clone: The antigen remains unidentified.

Amplification used 60 Vbeta primers and 13 Jbeta primers. Generated by immunoSEQ multiplex PCR, the TCRdb table keeps only in-frame clones and is missing some. Of around 99,000 clones in the sample, around 69% were seen once. This receptor was obtained from a man aged 18 to 29 in good health and CMV-seronegative. The sequenced sample was PBMCs.

In nucleotides, the CDR3 is TGCGCCAGCAGCTTGGGGGGGGTCAACTATGGCTACACCTTC. The encoded protein is CASSLGGVNYGYTF. The chain is built from TRBV5-1 and TRBJ1-2, with a possible D match to TRBD1 (5 bases). In germline, CDR1 is SGHRS, CDR2 YFSETQ. V was clipped by 0 bases and J by 2 bases, with 8 bases between them. The CDR3 covers 14 residues.